The entry below gives a single T cell receptor beta chain sequence along with its context. As yet, its antigen is unknown. Each CDR3 protein gets one entry after TCRdb re-called the RT-PCR reads with MiXCR. This sample has fewer than 400,000 distinct CDR3 sequences, with just over 20% found just once. This sample was taken from a study of response to subunit inactivated influenza vaccine. Study outcomes and limitations: New T cells are recruited in small numbers by each seasonal influenza vaccination, according to the authors' suggestion.

Trimming removed 3 bases from V and 0 bases from J, with 12 bases in between. The germline V gene encodes CDR1 ENHRY and CDR2 SYGVKD. The CDR3 contains 15 residues. The sequences come from PBMCs from blood, collected about 20 months after vaccination. This chain connects TRBV10-3 to TRBJ2-7; unclear D gene. The TCR originated in a man aged 45 to 75 who received an inactivated influenza vaccine. CDR3 coding DNA: TGTGCCATCAGTGATCTAACTGGCGGCTCCTACGAGCAGTACTTC. Protein: CAISDLTGGSYEQYF.